This is a list of T cell receptor beta chains from one sample in a study of cytomegalovirus exposure and HLA in healthy donors. The repertoire was sequenced with immunoSEQ multiplex PCR; TCRdb's copy has only in-frame clones and lacks some. The repertoire consists of about 170,000 clones, with around 73% occurring once and the leading ten covering 5% to 5.5%. The sequencing input was PBMCs. The receptor source for this set is a woman aged 18-29 years in good health and CMV-seropositive. The CDR3 runs from the conserved cysteine through the conserved F or W. A D gene is named only where the DNA matches it firmly. Clone size, where shown, is once, few, many, or a class for clones that have expanded.

TRBJ2-7,TRBV6-5,TRBD2,-,TGTGCCAGCAGTTACTGGTCGGGGGGAGAGCAGTACTTC,CASSYWSGGEQYF
TRBJ2-7,TRBV7-9,-,-,TGTGCCAGCACCCACACCCCCTACGAGCAGTACTTC,CASTHTPYEQYF
TRBJ1-6,TRBV7-9,-,-,TGTGCCAGCAGCTTAGACGTATCGGGGTCCTATAATTCACCCCTCCACTTT,CASSLDVSGSYNSPLHF
TRBJ2-1,TRBV5-1,TRBD2,-,TGCGCCAGCAGCTGGGGGGGTACCGACCCTGAGCAGTTCTTC,CASSWGGTDPEQFF
TRBJ1-2,TRBV12-5,TRBD1,-,TGTGCTAGTGGTTTGGATATAGGACAGGAAATTTATGGCTACACCTTC,CASGLDIGQEIYGYTF
TRBJ2-1,TRBV4-1,TRBD2,-,TGCGCCAGCAGCCAAGATCGGGGACTAGCGGGGGAGCAGTTCTTC,CASSQDRGLAGEQFF
TRBJ1-5,TRBV7-7,-,-,TGTGCTAGCAGCTTAGGGGAGGGCCAGCCCCAGCATTTT,CASSLGEGQPQHF
TRBJ1-6,TRBV7-3,TRBD1,-,TGTGCCAGCAGCTTAACGGGGACAGGGGGTTCACCCCTCCACTTT,CASSLTGTGGSPLHF
TRBJ2-2,TRBV2,-,-,TGTGCCAGCAGTGTCGGCAGGGAAGCGAACACCGGGGAGCTGTTTTTT,CASSVGREANTGELFF
TRBJ2-1,TRBV5-1,-,-,TGCGCCAGCAGCTCGAGCCACCCGTTAAATGAGCAGTTCTTC,CASSSSHPLNEQFF
TRBJ1-2,TRBV6-6,TRBD1,-,TGTGCCAGCAGTTATCCCAGGGGGTACGTGAGTGGCTACACCTTC,CASSYPRGYVSGYTF
TRBJ1-2,TRBV5-4,-,few,TGTGCCAGCAGCTTGGCAGTGGTTGGCTATGGCTACACCTTC,CASSLAVVGYGYTF
TRBJ1-1,TRBV2,TRBD1,few,TGTGCCAGCAGTGGACAGGGGGCAGGGACTGAAGCTTTCTTT,CASSGQGAGTEAFF
TRBJ2-2,TRBV28,-,-,TGTGCCAGCAGGGAAGGGGAAACGAACACCGGGGAGCTGTTTTTT,CASREGETNTGELFF
TRBJ1-5,TRBV5-1,-,few,TGCGCCAGCAGCTTGATCGGTCAGCCCCAGCATTTT,CASSLIGQPQHF
TRBJ1-2,TRBV19,-,few,TGTGCCAGTAATCCGAGACAGGCAGCCTATGGCTACACCTTC,CASNPRQAAYGYTF
TRBJ1-2,TRBV2,TRBD1,-,TGTGCCAGCAAGGGACAGGGGAGTGGCTACACCTTC,CASKGQGSGYTF
TRBJ1-6,TRBV5-6,-,-,TGTGCCAGCAGCTTGGAGGCAGGGGTTTATAATTCACCCCTCCACTTT,CASSLEAGVYNSPLHF
TRBJ1-2,TRBV30,-,few,TGTGCCTGGAAGGACAGCCCTAATGGCTACACCTTC,CAWKDSPNGYTF
TRBJ2-1,TRBV7-3,TRBD2,-,TGTGCCAGCAGCCGGGAGGGGGGCCACAATGAGCAGTTCTTC,CASSREGGHNEQFF
TRBJ2-1,TRBV7-3,-,-,TGTGCCAGCAGCTTAGTGAACAACGCAGGTTACAATGAGCAGTTCTTC,CASSLVNNAGYNEQFF
TRBJ2-3,TRBV6-4,-,-,TGTGCCAGCAGTGACGGGGCATCTAGCGACACAGATACGCAGTATTTT,CASSDGASSDTDTQYF
TRBJ2-7,TRBV2,-,-,TGTGCCAGCAGTGGGAGAAGGCTCGGGTACGAGCAGTACTTC,CASSGRRLGYEQYF
TRBJ2-7,TRBV27,-,-,TGTGCCAGCAGTTTATCGTTTAGGACGGGGGAAGCGCAGTACTTC,CASSLSFRTGEAQYF
TRBJ1-3,TRBV28,-,-,TGTGCCAGCAGTAGCCGGAGACTTGGCTCTGGAAACACCATATATTTT,CASSSRRLGSGNTIYF
TRBJ2-7,TRBV2,TRBD1,-,TGTGCCACCGGGACAGGGGGCTACGAGCAGTACTTC,CATGTGGYEQYF
TRBJ1-5,TRBV11-2,TRBD1,-,TGTGCCAGCAGCCTGACAGGGGGACATCAGCCCCAGCATTTT,CASSLTGGHQPQHF
TRBJ2-5,TRBV7-2,TRBD2,-,TGTGCCAGCAGCCGGCGACTAGCCGAGTGGGAGACCCAGTACTTC,CASSRRLAEWETQYF